Shown below are 9 T cell receptor beta chains from a single sample sequenced in a study of CD8+ T cells in alopecia areata. cDNA serving as the sequencing template came from extracted, reverse transcribed RNA. TCRdb's table, derived via immunoSEQ multiplex PCR, lists solely in-frame clones and lacks some. The table has approximately 200,000 clones, more than 55% seen once. Treatment: oral pan-JAK inhibitor, 5-10 mg twice daily. The sample in question was CD4+ T cells sorted from blood, obtained at week 4, from a patient treated with tofacitinib. The receptor set was obtained from a human donor with alopecia areata.

This clone appeared a few times. The V call is TRBV27, the J call TRBJ1-1, with no clear D. V dropped 6 bases and J dropped 0 bases, with 14 bases sitting between them. This CDR3 contains 15 residues. The germline V gene encodes CDR1 MNHEY and CDR2 SMNVEV (reference sequence). The CDR3, as DNA: TGTGCCAGCAGGATCACGTGGGTAGTGAACACTGAAGCTTTCTTT. It yields the protein CASRITWVVNTEAFF.

This clone was detected only once. The chain joins TRBV5-4 to TRBJ2-1; D possibly uses TRBD1 or TRBD2 (5 bases each). Trimming took 3 bases from V and 5 from J, leaving 18 bases between them. The CDR3 is made up of 16 amino acids. Germline V gene lookup returns CDR1 SGHNT and CDR2 YYREEE (reference sequence). CDR3 region: CASSSAVHGTHNEQFF. CDR3 nucleotides: TGTGCCAGCAGCTCCGCGGTCCACGGGACCCACAATGAGCAGTTCTTC.

This chain links TRBV11-2 with TRBJ2-5, with TRBD2 identical over 9 bases. The germline V gene has CDR1 SGHAT and CDR2 FQNNGV. V was pared by 6 bases and J by 5 bases, with 10 bases of the junction left unmatched. There are 15 residues in the CDR3. The CDR3 loop reads CASSRRREGSETQYF. The CDR3 DNA follows: TGTGCCAGCAGTCGGCGGCGGGAGGGCTCCGAGACCCAGTACTTC.

This clone has just a few counts. This sample includes further DNA sequences coding for the same CDR3. This chain connects TRBV29-1 to TRBJ2-1; no reliable D call. CDR1 is SQVTM, CDR2 ANQGSEA, per germline. V lost 3 bases and J lost 4, with 4 bases in between. The CDR3 has 11 amino acids. The DNA for the CDR3 is TGCAGCGTTGAGACTTACAATGAGCAGTTCTTC. Protein: CSVETYNEQFF.

This clone was seen only a few times. The rearrangement links TRBV30 to TRBJ2-7, with D perhaps TRBD2 (5 bases). Germline CDR1 and CDR2: GTSNPN and SVGIG (reference sequence). Trimming stripped 5 bases from V and 2 bases from J, with 28 bases between. The CDR3 spans 18 residues. The CDR3 protein is CAWGRRGLASTATYEQYF. The DNA for the CDR3 is TGTGCCTGGGGAAGAAGAGGCCTAGCCTCCACGGCGACCTACGAGCAGTACTTC.

This chain joins TRBV29-1 and TRBJ1-1, with TRBD1 matching over 7 bases. J gave up 0 bases and V 4 bases, and 5 bases lay outside the gene matches. CDR1 is SQVTM and CDR2 is ANQGSEA in the germline V gene. CDR3 length: 14 residues. CDR3 amino acids: CSVGGQRMNTEAFF. CDR3 DNA: TGCAGCGTTGGGGGACAGAGGATGAACACTGAAGCTTTCTTT.

J is TRBJ1-5 and V is TRBV20-1; no reliable D call. Germline CDR1 reads DFQATT; CDR2 reads SNEGSKA (reference sequence). The germline V and J ends were trimmed by 3 bases and 5 bases, with 5 bases remaining between them. CDR3 length: 11 amino acids. The CDR3 bases are TGCAGTGCTAGGGTAGATCAGCCCCAGCATTTT. Protein: CSARVDQPQHF.

The table lists this clone with a count of one. The chain employs TRBV7-9 and TRBJ2-1, with TRBD2 as a possible D gene (5 bases). V lost 7 bases and J 2 bases, leaving 12 bases between the germline ends. Germline assignment: CDR1 SEHNR and CDR2 FQNEAQ (reference sequence). The CDR3 has 14 amino acids. CDR3 sequence reads: CASTAGRTYNEQFF. The CDR3 bases are TGTGCCAGCACTGCGGGCCGAACCTACAATGAGCAGTTCTTC.

With regard to this clone: The junction departs from germline at one end; a sequencing error may be responsible. The J gene is TRBJ2-1, the V gene TRBV4-3; 8 bases map to TRBD2. The germline V gene has CDR1 LGHNA and CDR2 YSLEER. The CDR3 length is 14 residues. CDR3 DNA: TGCGCCAGCAGCCAAGATATTGGGCGGGAGGAGCTGTTCTTC. Translated: CASSQDIGREELFF.